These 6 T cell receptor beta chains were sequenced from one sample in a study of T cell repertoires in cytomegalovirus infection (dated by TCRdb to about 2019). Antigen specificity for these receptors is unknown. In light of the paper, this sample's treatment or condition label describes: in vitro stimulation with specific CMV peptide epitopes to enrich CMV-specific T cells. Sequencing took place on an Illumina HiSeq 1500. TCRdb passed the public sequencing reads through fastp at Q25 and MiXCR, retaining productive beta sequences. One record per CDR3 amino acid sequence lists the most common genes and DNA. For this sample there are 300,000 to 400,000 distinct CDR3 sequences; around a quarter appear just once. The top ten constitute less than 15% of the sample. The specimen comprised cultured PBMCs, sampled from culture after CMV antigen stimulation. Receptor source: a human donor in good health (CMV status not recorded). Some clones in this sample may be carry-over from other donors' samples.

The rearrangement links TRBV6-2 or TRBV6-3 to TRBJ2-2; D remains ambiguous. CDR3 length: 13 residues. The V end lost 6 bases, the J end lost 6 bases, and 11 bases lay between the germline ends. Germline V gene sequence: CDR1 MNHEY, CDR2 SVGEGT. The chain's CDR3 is CASSPRLPGELFF. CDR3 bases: TGTGCCAGCAGCCCGAGGCTCCCCGGGGAGCTGTTTTTT.

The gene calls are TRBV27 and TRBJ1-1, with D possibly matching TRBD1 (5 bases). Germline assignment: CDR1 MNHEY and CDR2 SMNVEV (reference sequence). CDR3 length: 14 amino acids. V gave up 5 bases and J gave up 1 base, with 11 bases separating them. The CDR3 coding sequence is TGTGCCAGCAGTCTGACAGTTGGGAACACTGAAGCTTTCTTT. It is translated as CASSLTVGNTEAFF.

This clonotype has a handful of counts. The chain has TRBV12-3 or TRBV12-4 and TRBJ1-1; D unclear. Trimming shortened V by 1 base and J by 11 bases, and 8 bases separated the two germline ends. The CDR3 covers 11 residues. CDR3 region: CASSLEAAAFF. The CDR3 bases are TGTGCCAGCAGTTTAGAAGCAGCCGCTTTCTTT.

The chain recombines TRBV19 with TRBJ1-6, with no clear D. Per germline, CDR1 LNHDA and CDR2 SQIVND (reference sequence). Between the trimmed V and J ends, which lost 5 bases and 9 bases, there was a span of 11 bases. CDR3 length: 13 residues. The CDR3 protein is CASSSMVGSPLHF. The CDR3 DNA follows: TGTGCCAGTAGTTCTATGGTTGGTTCACCCCTCCACTTT.

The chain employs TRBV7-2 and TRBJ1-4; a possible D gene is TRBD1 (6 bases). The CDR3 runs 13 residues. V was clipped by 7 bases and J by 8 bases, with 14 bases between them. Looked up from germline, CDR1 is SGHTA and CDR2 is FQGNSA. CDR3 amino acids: CASTTLGGEKLFF. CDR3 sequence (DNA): TGTGCCAGCACTACTCTCGGGGGCGAAAAACTGTTTTTT.

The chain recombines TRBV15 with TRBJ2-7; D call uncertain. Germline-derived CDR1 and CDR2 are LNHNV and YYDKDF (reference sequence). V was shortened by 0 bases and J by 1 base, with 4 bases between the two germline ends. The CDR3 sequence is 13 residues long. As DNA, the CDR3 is TGTGCCACCAGCAGAGACGGATCCTACGAGCAGTACGTC. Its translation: CATSRDGSYEQYV.